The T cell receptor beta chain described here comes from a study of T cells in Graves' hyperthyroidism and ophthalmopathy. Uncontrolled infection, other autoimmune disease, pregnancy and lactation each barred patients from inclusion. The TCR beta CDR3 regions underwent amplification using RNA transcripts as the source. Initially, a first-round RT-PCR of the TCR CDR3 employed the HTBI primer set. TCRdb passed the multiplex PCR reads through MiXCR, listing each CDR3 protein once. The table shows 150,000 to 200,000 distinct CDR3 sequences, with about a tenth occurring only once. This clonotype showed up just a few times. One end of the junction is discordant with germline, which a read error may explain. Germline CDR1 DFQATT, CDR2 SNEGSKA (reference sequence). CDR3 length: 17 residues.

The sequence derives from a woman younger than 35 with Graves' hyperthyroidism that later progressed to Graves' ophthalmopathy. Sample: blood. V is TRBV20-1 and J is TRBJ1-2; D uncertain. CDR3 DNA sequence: TGCGGTGCTAGAGGTGGAGGGAGCGTTACAGCTAACTATGGCTACACCTTC. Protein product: CGARGGGSVTANYGYTF.